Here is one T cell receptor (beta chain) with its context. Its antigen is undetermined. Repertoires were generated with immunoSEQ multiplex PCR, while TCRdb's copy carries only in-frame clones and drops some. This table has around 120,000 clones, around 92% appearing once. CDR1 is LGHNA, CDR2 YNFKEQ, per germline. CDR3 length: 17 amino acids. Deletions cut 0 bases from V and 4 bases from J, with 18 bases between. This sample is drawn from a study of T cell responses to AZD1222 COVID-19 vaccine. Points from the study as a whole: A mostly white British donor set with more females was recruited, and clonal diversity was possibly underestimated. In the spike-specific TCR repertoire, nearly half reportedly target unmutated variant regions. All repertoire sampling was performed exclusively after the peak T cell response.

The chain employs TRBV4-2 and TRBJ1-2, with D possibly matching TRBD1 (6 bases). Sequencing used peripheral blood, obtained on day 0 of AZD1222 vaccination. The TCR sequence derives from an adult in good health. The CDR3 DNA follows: TGTGCCAGCAGCCAAGACGGACAGTCGCTAGGCCCCTATGGCTACACCTTC. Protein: CASSQDGQSLGPYGYTF.